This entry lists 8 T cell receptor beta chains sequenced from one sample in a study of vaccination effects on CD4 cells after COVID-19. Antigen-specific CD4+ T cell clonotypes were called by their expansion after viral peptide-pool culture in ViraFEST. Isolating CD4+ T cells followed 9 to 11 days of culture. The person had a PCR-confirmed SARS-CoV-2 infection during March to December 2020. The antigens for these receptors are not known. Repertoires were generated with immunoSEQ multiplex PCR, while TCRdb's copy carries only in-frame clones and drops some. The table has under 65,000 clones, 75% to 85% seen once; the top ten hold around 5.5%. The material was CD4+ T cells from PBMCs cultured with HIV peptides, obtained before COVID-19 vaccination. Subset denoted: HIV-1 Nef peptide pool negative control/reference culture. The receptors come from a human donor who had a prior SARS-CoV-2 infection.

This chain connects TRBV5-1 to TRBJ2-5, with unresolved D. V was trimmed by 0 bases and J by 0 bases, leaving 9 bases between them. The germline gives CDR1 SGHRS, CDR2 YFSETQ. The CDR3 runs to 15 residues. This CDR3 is CASSLEGWDQETQYF. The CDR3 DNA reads TGCGCCAGCAGCTTGGAAGGTTGGGACCAAGAGACCCAGTACTTC.

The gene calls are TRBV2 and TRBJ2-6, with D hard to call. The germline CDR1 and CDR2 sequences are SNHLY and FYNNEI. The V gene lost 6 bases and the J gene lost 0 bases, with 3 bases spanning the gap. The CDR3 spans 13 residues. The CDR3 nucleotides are TGTGCCAGCAGCCTCTCTGGGGCCAACGTCCTGACTTTC. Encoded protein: CASSLSGANVLTF.

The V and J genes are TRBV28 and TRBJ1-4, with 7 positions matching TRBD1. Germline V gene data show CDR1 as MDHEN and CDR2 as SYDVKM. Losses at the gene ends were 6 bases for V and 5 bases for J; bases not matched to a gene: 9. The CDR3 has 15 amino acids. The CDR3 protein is CASSPTGAVNEKLFF. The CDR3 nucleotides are TGTGCCAGCAGCCCCACAGGGGCCGTAAATGAAAAACTGTTTTTT. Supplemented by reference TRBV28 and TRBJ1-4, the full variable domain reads DVKVTQSSRYLVKRTGEKVFLECVQDMDHENMFWYRQDPGLGLRLIYFSYDVKMKEKGDIPEGYSVSREKKERFSLILESASTNQTSMYLCASSPTGAVNEKLFFGSGTQLSVL.

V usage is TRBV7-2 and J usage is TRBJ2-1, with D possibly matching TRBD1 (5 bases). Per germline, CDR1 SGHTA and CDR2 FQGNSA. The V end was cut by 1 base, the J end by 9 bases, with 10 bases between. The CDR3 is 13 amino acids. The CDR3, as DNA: TGTGCCAGCAGCTTAGACAGGCAGGGTGAGCAGTTCTTC. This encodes CASSLDRQGEQFF.

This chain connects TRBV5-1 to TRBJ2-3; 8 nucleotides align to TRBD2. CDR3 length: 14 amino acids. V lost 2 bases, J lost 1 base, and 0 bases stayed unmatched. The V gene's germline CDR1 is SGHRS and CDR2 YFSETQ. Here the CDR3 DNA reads TGCGCCAGCAGCTTAGCGGGAGGCACAGATACGCAGTATTTT. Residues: CASSLAGGTDTQYF. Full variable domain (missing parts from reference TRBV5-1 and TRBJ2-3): KAGVTQTPRYLIKTRGQQVTLSCSPISGHRSVSWYQQTPGQGLQFLFEYFSETQRNKGNFPGRFSGRQFSNSRSEMNVSTLELGDSALYLCASSLAGGTDTQYFGPGTRLTVL.

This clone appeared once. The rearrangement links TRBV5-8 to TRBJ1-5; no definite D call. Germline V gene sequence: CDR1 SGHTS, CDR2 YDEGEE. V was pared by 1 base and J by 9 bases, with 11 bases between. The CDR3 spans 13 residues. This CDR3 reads CASSLFQTAPQHF. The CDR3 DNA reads TGTGCCAGCAGCTTGTTTCAGACCGCGCCCCAGCATTTT.

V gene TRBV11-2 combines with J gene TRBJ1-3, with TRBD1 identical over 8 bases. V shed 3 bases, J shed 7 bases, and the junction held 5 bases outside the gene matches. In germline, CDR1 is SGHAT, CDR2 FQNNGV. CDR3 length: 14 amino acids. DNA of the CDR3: TGTGCCAGCAGCTTGGGACAGGCCGGGAACACCATATATTTT. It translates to CASSLGQAGNTIYF.

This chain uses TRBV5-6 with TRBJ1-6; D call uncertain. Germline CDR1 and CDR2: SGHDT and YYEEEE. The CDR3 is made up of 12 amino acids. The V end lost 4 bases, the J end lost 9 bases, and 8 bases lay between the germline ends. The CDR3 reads CASSVQSSPLHF. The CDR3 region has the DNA TGTGCCAGCAGCGTGCAGAGTTCACCCCTCCACTTT.